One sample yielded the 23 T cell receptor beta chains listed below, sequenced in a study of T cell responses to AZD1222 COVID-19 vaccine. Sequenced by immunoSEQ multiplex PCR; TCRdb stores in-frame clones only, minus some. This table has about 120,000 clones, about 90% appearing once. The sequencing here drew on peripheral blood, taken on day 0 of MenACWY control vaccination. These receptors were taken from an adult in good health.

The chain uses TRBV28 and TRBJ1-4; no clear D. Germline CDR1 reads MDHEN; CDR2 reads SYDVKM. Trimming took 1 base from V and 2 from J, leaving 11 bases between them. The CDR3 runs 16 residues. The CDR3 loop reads CASSLFGLATNEKLFF. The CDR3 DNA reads TGTGCCAGCAGTTTATTTGGGCTGGCGACTAATGAAAAACTGTTTTTT.

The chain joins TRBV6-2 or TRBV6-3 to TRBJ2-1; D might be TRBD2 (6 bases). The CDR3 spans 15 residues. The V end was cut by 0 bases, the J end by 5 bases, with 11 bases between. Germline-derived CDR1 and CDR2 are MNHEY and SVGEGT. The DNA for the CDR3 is TGTGCCAGCAGTTACTCGAACGGGAGAAACAATGAGCAGTTCTTC. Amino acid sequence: CASSYSNGRNNEQFF.

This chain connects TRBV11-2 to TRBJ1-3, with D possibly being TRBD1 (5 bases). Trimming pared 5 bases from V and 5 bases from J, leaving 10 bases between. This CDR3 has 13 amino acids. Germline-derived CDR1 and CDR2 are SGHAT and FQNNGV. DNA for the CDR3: TGTGCCAGCAGCCGCGGGGGTAGAAACACCATATATTTT. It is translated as CASSRGGRNTIYF.

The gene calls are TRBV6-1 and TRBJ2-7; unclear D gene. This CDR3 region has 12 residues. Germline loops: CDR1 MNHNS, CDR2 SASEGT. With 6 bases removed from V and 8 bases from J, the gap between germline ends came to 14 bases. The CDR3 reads CASRQRGPKQYF. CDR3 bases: TGTGCCAGCAGACAACGAGGTCCCAAGCAGTACTTC.

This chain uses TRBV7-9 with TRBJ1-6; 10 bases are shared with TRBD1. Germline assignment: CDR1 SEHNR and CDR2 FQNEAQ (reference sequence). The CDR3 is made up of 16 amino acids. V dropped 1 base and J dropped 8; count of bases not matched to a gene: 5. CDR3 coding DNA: TGTGCCAGCAGCTTAGGACCGGGACAGGGGCATTCACCCCTCCACTTT. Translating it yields CASSLGPGQGHSPLHF.

The CDR3 loop is CASRGSSGIPPTGELFF. The CDR3 nucleotides are TGTGCCAGTAGGGGTTCTAGCGGGATACCCCCCACCGGGGAGCTGTTTTTT. The gene calls are TRBV19 and TRBJ2-2; 9 positions agree with TRBD2. Germline values: CDR1 LNHDA, CDR2 SQIVND (reference sequence). The CDR3 has 17 amino acids. V lost 6 bases and J lost 4; bases outside the gene matches: 12.

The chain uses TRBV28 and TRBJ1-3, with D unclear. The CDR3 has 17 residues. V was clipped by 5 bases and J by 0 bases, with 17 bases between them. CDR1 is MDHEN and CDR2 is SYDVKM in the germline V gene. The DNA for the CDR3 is TGTGCCAGCAGTACCATTCCCCCGGGAGTCTCTGGAAACACCATATATTTT. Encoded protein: CASSTIPPGVSGNTIYF.

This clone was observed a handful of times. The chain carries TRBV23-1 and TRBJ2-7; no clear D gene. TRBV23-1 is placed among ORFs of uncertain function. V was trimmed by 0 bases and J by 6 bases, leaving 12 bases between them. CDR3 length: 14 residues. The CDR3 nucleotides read TGCGCCAGCAGTCAATCGGTAAAGGGCCTCGAGCAGTACTTC. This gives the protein CASSQSVKGLEQYF.

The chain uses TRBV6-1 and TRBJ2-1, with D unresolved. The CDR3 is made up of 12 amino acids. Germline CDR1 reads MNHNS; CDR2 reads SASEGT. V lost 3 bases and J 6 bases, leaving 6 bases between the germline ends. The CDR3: CASSDLTNEQFF. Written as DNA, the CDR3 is TGTGCCAGCAGTGACCTCACCAATGAGCAGTTCTTC.

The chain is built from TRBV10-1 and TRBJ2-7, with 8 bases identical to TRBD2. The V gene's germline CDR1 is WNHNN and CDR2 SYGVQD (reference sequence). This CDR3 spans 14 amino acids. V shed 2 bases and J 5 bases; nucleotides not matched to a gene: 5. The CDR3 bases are TGCGCCAGCAGTGAGAGCGGGAGATTGGACGAGCAGTACTTC. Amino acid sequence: CASSESGRLDEQYF.

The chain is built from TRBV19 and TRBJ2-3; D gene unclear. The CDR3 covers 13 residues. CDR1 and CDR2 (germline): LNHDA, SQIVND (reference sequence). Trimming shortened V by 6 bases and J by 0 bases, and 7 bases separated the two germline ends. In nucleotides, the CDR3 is TGTGCCAGTAGCCAGGACAGCACAGATACGCAGTATTTT. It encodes CASSQDSTDTQYF.

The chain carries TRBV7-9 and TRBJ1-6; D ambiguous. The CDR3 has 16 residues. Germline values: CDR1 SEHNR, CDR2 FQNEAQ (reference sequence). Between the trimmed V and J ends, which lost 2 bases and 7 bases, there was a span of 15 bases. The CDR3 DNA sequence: TGTGCCAGCAGCTTACGCCCCGGACGAGGAAATTCACCCCTCCACTTT. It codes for CASSLRPGRGNSPLHF.

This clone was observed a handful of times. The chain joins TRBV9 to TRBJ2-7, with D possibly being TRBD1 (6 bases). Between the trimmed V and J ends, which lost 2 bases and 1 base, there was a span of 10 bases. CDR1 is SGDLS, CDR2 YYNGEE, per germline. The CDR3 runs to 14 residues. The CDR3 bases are TGTGCCAGCAGCGTCCGGGACACATCCTACGAGCAGTACTTC. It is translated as CASSVRDTSYEQYF.

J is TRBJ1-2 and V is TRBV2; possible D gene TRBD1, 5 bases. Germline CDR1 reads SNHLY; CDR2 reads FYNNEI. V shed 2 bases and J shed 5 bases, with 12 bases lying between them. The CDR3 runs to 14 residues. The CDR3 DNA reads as TGTGCCAGCAGTGAACCGGGACTGAAGTATGGCTACACCTTC. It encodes CASSEPGLKYGYTF.

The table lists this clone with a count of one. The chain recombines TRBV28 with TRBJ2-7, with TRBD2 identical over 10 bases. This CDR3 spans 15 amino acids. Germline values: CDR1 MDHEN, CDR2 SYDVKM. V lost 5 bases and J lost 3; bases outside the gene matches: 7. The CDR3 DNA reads TGTGCCAGCAGTCGGTTAGCGGGAGGAATCTACGAGCAGTACTTC. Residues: CASSRLAGGIYEQYF.

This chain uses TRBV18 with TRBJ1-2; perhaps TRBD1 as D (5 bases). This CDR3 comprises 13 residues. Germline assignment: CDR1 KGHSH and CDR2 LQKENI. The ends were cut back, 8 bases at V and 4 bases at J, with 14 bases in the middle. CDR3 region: CASASGVSYGYTF. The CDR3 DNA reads TGTGCCAGCGCCTCGGGGGTTAGCTATGGCTACACCTTC.

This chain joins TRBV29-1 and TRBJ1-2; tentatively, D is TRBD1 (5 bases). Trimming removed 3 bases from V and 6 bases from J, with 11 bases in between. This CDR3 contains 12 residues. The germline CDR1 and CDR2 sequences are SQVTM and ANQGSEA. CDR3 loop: CSVDLGPHGYTF. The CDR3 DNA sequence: TGCAGCGTTGATTTGGGGCCGCATGGCTACACCTTC.

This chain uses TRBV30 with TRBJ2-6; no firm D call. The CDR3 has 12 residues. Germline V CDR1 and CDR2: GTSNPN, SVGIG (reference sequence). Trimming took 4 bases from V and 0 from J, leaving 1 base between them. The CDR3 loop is CAWNSGANVLTF. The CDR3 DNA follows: TGTGCCTGGAACTCTGGGGCCAACGTCCTGACTTTC.

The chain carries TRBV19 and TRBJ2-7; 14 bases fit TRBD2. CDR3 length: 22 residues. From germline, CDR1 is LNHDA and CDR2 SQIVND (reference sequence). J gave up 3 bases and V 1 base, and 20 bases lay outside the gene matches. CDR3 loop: CASSIVPLGLAGVERFRYEQYF. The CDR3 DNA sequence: TGTGCCAGTAGTATAGTACCCCTGGGACTAGCGGGAGTTGAACGGTTCCGCTACGAGCAGTACTTC.

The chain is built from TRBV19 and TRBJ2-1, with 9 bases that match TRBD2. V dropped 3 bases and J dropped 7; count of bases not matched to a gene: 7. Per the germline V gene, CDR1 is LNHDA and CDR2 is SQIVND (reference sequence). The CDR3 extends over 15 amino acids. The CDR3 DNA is TGTGCCAGTAGTATCCAAGCGGGAGGCTTGAATGAGCAGTTCTTC. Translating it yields CASSIQAGGLNEQFF. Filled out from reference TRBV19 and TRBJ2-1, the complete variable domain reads DGGITQSPKYLFRKEGQNVTLSCEQNLNHDAMYWYRQDPGQGLRLIYYSQIVNDFQKGDIAEGYSVSREKKESFPLTVTSAQKNPTAFYLCASSIQAGGLNEQFFGPGTRLTVL.

CDR3 nucleotides: TGTGCCAGCAGTTGGGATAATTCACCCCTCCACTTT. This translates into CASSWDNSPLHF. The rearrangement uses TRBV6-5 and TRBJ1-6; unclear D gene. CDR1 is MNHEY, CDR2 SVGAGI, per germline. This CDR3 is 12 amino acids long. The V and J ends lost 4 bases and 5 bases respectively, with 3 bases between them.

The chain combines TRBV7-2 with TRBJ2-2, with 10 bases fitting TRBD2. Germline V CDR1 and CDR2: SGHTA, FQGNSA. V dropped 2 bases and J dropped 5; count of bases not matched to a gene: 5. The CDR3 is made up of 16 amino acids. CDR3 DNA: TGTGCCAGCAGCTTACTCAGCGGGAGGGTTACCGGGGAGCTGTTTTTT. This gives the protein CASSLLSGRVTGELFF.

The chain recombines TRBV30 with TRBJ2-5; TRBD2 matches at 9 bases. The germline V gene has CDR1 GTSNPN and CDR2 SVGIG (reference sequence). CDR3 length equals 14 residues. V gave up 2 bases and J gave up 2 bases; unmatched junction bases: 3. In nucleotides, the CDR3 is TGTGCCTGGAGTCATACTAGCGGGCAAGAGACCCAGTACTTC. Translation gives CAWSHTSGQETQYF.